This T cell receptor beta chain was recorded in a study of CD8 T cells in ankylosing spondylitis. The CDR3 consists of 17 residues. The germline V gene encodes CDR1 MNHEY and CDR2 SMNVEV (reference sequence). Trimming took 6 bases from V and 0 from J; bases not matched to a gene: 8. General study results and limits: Disease-associated clones were CD8+ and fairly uncommon in peripheral blood.

This clonotype has a handful of counts. Its target is unknown. Using quantitative 5'-RACE with molecular barcodes, the authors made TCR beta libraries. MiXCR, applied by TCRdb to the 5' RACE reads, yields one record per CDR3 protein. The data show about 340,000 distinct CDR3 sequences, about 20% seen once. Sequencing was performed on blood, either unsorted or a sorted T cell fraction (not recorded which). The clonotype comes from a male donor with ankylosing spondylitis or in good health (not recorded which). The J gene is TRBJ1-5, the V gene TRBV27; 10 bases are a match to TRBD1. The chain's CDR3 is CASRSGTGEYSNQPQHF. CDR3 DNA: TGTGCCAGCAGGTCCGGGACAGGGGAGTATAGCAATCAGCCCCAGCATTTT.